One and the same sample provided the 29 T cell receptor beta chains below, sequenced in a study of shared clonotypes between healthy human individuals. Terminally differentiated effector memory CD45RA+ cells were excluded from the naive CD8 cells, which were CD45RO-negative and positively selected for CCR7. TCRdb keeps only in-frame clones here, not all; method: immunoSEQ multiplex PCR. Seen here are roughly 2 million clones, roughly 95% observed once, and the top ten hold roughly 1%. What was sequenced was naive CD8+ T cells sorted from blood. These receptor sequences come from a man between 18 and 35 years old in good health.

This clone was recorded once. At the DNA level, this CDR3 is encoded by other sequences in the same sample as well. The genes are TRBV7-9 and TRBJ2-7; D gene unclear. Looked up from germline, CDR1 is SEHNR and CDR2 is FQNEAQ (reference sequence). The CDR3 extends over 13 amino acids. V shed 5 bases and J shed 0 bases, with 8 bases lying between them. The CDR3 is CASSLDGSYEQYF. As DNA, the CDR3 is TGTGCCAGCAGCCTCGACGGCTCCTACGAGCAGTACTTC. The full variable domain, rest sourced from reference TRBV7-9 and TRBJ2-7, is DTGVSQNPRHKITKRGQNVTFRCDPISEHNRLYWYRQTLGQGPEFLTYFQNEAQLEKSRLLSDRFSAERPKGSFSTLEIQRTEQGDSAMYLCASSLDGSYEQYFGPGTRLTVT.

CDR3 DNA sequence: TGTGCCACCTCAGCTTTGGGCCCTGTTGCCTACGAGCAGTACTTC. It encodes CATSALGPVAYEQYF. The rearrangement links TRBV6-5 to TRBJ2-7, with no clear D. Trimming took 10 bases from V and 2 from J, leaving 21 bases between them. The germline V gene has CDR1 MNHEY and CDR2 SVGAGI. The CDR3 runs 15 residues.

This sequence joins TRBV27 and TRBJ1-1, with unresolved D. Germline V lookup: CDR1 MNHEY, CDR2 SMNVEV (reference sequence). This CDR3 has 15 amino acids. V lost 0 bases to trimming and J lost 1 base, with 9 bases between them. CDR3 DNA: TGTGCCAGCAGTTTATCCGGGGTCGGGAACACTGAAGCTTTCTTT. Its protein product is CASSLSGVGNTEAFF.

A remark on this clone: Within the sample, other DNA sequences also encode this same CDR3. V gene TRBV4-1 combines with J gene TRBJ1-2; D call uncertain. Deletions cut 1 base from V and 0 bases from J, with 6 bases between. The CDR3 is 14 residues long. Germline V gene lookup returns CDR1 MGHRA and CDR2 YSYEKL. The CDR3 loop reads CASSQGGTNYGYTF. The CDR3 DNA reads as TGCGCCAGCAGCCAAGGGGGTACTAACTATGGCTACACCTTC.

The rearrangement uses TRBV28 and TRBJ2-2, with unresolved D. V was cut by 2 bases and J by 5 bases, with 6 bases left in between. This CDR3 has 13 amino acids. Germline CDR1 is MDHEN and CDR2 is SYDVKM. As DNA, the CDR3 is TGTGCCAGCAGTTTAGGAGAAACCGGGGAGCTGTTTTTT. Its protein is CASSLGETGELFF.

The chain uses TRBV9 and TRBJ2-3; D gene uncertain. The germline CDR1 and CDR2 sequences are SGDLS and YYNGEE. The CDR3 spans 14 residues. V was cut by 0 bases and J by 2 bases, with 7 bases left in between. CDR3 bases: TGTGCCAGCAGCGTAGTTCGTAACACAGATACGCAGTATTTT. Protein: CASSVVRNTDTQYF.

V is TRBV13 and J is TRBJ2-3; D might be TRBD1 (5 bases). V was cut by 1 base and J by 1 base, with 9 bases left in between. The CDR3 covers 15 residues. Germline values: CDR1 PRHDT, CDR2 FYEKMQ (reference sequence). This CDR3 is CASSLVGDGTDTQYF. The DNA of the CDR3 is TGTGCCAGCAGCTTAGTAGGGGATGGCACAGATACGCAGTATTTT.

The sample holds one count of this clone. Written as DNA, the CDR3 is TGCGCCAGCAGCCAGATATGGACAGATACGCAGTATTTT. Translated: CASSQIWTDTQYF. The chain is built from TRBV4-3 and TRBJ2-3; unclear D gene. CDR1 is LGHNA and CDR2 is YSLEER in the germline V gene. The CDR3 totals 13 residues. V lost 3 bases, J lost 3 bases, and 7 bases lay in between.

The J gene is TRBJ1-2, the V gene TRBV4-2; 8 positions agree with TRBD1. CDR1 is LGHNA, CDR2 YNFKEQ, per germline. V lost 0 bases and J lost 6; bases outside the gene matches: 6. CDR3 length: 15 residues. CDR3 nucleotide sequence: TGTGCCAGCAGCCAAGACGCGGACAGGGCGGATGGCTACACCTTC. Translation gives CASSQDADRADGYTF.

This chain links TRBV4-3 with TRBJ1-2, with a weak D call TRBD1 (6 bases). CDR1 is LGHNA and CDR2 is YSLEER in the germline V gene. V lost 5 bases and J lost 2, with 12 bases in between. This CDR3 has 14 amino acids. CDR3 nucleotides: TGCGCCAGCAGCATCGACAGGCTGAACTATGGCTACACCTTC. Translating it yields CASSIDRLNYGYTF.

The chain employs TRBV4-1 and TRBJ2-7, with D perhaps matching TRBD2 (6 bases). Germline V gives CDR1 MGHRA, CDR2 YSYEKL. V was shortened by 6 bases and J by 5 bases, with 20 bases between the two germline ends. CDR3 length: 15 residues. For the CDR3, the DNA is TGCGCCAGCAGTCGCGGGACTCCCCTTTGGGACGAGCAGTACTTC. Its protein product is CASSRGTPLWDEQYF.

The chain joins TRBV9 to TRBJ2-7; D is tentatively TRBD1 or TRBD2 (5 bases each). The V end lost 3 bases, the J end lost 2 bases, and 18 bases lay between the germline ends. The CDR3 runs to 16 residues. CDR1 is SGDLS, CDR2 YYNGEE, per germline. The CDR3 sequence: CASSDGHGAPTYEQYF. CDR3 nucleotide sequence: TGTGCCAGCAGCGATGGGCACGGGGCGCCCACCTACGAGCAGTACTTC. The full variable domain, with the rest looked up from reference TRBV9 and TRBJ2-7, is DSGVTQTPKHLITATGQRVTLRCSPRSGDLSVYWYQQSLDQGLQFLIQYYNGEERAKGNILERFSAQQFPDLHSELNLSSLELGDSALYFCASSDGHGAPTYEQYFGPGTRLTVT.

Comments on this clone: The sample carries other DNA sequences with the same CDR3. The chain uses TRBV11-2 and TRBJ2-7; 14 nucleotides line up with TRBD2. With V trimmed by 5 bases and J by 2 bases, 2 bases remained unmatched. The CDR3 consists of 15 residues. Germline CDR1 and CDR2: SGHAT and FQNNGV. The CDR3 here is CASSTGLAGAYEQYF. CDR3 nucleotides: TGTGCCAGCAGCACGGGACTAGCGGGAGCCTACGAGCAGTACTTC. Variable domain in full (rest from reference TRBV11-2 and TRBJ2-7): EAGVAQSPRYKIIEKRQSVAFWCNPISGHATLYWYQQILGQGPKLLIQFQNNGVVDDSQLPKDRFSAERLKGVDSTLKIQPAKLEDSAVYLCASSTGLAGAYEQYFGPGTRLTVT.

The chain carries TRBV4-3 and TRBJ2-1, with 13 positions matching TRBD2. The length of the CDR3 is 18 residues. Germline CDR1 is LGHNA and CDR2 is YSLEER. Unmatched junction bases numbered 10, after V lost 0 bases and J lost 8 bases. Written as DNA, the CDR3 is TGCGCCAGCAGCCAAGATCGTTCGGGACTAGCGGGATTGGATGAGCAGTTCTTC. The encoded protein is CASSQDRSGLAGLDEQFF.

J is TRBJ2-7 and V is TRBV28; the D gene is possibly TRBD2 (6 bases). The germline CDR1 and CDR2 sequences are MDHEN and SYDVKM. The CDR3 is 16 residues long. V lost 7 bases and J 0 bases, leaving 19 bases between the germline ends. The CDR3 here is CASIPSWDSSSYEQYF. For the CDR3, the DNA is TGTGCCAGCATTCCAAGTTGGGACTCGAGCTCCTACGAGCAGTACTTC.

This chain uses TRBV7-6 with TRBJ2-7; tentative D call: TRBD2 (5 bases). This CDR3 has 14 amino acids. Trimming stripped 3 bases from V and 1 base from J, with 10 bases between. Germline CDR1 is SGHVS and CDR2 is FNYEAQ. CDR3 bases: TGTGCCAGCAGCTTGTCCGGGGATTCCTACGAGCAGTACTTC. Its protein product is CASSLSGDSYEQYF. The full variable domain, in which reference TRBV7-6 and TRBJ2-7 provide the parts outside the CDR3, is GAGVSQSPRYKVTKRGQDVALRCDPISGHVSLYWYRQALGQGPEFLTYFNYEAQQDKSGLPNDRFSAERPEGSISTLTIQRTEQRDSAMYRCASSLSGDSYEQYFGPGTRLTVT.

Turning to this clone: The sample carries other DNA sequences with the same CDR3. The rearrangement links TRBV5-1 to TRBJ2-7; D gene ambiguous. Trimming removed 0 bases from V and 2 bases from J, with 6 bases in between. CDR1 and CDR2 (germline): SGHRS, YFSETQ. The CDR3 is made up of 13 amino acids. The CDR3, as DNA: TGCGCCAGCAGCTTGGACCAAACCTACGAGCAGTACTTC. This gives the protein CASSLDQTYEQYF.

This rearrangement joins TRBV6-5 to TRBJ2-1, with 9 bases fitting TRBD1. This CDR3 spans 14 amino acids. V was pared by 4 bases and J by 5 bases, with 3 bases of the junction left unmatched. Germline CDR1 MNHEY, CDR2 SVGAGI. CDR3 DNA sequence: TGTGCCAGCAGTTGGACAGGGGAGCACAATGAGCAGTTCTTC. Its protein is CASSWTGEHNEQFF.

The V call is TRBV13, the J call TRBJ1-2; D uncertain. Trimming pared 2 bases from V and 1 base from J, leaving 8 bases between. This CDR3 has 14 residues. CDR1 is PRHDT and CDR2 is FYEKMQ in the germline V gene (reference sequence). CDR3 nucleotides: TGTGCCAGCAGCTTAACAAGAGATAACTATGGCTACACCTTC. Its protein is CASSLTRDNYGYTF. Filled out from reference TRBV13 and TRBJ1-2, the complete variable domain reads AAGVIQSPRHLIKEKRETATLKCYPIPRHDTVYWYQQGPGQDPQFLISFYEKMQSDKGSIPDRFSAQQFSDYHSELNMSSLELGDSALYFCASSLTRDNYGYTFGSGTRLTVV.

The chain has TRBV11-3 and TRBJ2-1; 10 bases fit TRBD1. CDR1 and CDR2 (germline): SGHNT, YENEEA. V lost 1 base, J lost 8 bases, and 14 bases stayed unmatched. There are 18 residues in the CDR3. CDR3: CASSLGSPGQGMFDEQFF. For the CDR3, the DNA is TGTGCCAGCAGCTTAGGTTCCCCGGGACAGGGGATGTTTGATGAGCAGTTCTTC. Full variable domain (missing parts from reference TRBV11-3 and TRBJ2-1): EAGVVQSPRYKIIEKKQPVAFWCNPISGHNTLYWYLQNLGQGPELLIRYENEEAVDDSQLPKDRFSAERLKGVDSTLKIQPAELGDSAVYLCASSLGSPGQGMFDEQFFGPGTRLTVL.

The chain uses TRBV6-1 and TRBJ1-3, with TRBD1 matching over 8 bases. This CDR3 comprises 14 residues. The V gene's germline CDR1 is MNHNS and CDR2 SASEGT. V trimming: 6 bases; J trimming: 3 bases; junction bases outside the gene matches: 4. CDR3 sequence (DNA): TGTGCCAGCAGCCAGACAGGGGATGGAAACACCATATATTTT. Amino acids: CASSQTGDGNTIYF.

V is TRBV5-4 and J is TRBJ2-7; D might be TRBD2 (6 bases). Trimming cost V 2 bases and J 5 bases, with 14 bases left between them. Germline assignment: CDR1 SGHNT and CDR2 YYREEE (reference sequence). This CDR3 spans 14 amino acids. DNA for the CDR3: TGTGCCAGCAGCTTACTCGGGGGAACGGACGAGCAGTACTTC. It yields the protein CASSLLGGTDEQYF.

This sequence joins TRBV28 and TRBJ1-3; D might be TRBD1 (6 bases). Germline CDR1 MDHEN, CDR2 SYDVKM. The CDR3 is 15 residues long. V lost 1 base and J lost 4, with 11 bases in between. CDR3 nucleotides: TGTGCCAGCAGTTTATATGGGGGCTGGGGAAACACCATATATTTT. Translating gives CASSLYGGWGNTIYF.

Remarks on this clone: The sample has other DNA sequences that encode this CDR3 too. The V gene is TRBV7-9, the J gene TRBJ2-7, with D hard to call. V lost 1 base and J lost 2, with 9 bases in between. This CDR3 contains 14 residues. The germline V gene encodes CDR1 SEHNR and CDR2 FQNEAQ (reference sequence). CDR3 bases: TGTGCCAGCAGCTTAGTGGGTGGCACCTACGAGCAGTACTTC. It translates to CASSLVGGTYEQYF.

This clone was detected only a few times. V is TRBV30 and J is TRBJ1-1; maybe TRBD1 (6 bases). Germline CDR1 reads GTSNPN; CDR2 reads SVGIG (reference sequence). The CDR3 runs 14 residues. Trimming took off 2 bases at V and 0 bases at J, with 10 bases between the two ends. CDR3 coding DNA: TGTGCCTGGAGTCGTACAGGGCTGAACACTGAAGCTTTCTTT. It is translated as CAWSRTGLNTEAFF.

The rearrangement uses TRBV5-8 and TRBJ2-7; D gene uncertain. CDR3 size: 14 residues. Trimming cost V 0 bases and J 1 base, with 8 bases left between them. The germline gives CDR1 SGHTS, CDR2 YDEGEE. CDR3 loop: CASSLGTVSYEQYF. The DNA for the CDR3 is TGTGCCAGCAGCTTGGGAACAGTTTCCTACGAGCAGTACTTC. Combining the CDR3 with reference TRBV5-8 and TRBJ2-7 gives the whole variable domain EAGVTQSPTHLIKTRGQQATLRCSPISGHTSVYWYQQALGLGLQFLLWYDEGEERNRGNFPPRFSGRQFPNYSSELNVNALELEDSALYLCASSLGTVSYEQYFGPGTRLTVT.

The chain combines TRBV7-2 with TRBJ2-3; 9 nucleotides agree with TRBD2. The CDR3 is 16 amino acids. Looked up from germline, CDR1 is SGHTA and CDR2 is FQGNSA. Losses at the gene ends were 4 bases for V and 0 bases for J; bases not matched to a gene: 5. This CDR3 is CASSSLAGLSTDTQYF. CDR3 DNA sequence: TGTGCCAGCAGCTCTCTAGCGGGACTTAGCACAGATACGCAGTATTTT.

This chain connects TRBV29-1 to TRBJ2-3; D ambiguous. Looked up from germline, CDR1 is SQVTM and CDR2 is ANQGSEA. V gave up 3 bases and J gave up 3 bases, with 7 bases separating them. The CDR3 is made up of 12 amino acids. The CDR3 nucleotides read TGCAGCGTTGACGCCGGTACAGATACGCAGTATTTT. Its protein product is CSVDAGTDTQYF.

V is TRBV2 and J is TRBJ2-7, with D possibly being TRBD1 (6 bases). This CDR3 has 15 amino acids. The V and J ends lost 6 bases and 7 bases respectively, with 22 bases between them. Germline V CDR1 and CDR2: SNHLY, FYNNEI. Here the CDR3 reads CASSVNTGRQIEQYF. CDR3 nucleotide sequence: TGTGCCAGCAGCGTAAATACAGGGCGCCAAATAGAGCAGTACTTC.